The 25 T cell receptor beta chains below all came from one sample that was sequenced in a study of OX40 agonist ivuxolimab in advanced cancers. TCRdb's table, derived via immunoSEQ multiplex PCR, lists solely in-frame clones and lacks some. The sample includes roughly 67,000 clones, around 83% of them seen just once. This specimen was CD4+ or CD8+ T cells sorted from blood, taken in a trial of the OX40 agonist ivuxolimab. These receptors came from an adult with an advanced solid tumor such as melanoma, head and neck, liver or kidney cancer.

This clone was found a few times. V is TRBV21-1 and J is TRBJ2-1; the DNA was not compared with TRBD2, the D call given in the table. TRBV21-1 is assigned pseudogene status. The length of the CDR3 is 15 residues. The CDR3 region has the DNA TGTGCCAGCAGCAAGCTAGCGGGAATGTACAATGAGCAGTTCTTC. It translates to CASSKLAGMYNEQFF.

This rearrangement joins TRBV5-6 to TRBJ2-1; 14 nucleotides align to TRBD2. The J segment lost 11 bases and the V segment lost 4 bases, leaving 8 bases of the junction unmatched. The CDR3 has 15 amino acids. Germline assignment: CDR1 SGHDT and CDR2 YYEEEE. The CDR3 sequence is CASSPRTSGRRQQFF. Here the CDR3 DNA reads TGTGCCAGCAGCCCGCGGACTAGCGGGAGGCGGCAGCAGTTCTTC.

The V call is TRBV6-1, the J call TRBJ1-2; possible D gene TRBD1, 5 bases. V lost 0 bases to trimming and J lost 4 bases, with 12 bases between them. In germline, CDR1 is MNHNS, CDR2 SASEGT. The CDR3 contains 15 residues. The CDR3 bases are TGTGCCAGCAGTGAAGCAGGAGGGGTCGGCTATGGCTACACCTTC. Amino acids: CASSEAGGVGYGYTF.

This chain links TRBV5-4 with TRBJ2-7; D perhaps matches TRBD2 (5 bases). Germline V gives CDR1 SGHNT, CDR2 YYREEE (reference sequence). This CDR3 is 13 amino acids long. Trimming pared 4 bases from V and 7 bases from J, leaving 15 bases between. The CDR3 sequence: CASSDYPLPEQYF. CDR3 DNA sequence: TGTGCCAGCAGCGACTACCCCCTACCGGAGCAGTACTTC.

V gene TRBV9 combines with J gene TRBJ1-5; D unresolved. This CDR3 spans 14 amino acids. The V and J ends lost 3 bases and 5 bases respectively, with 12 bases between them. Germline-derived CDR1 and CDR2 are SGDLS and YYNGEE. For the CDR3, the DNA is TGTGCCAGCAGCGAAAACTGGAGAGATCAGCCCCAGCATTTT. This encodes CASSENWRDQPQHF.

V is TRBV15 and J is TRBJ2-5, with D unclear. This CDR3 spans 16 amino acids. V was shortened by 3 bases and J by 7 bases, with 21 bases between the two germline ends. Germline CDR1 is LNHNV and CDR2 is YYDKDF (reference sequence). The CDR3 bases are TGTGCCACCAGCAGTGTATACTCGGACGCGGCAAGGACCCAGTACTTC. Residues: CATSSVYSDAARTQYF.

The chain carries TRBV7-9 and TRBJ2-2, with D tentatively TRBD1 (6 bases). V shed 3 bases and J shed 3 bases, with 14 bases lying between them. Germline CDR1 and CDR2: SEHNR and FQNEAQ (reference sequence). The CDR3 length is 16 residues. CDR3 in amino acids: CASSLFGGAYTGELFF. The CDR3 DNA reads TGTGCCAGCAGCTTGTTTGGGGGCGCTTACACCGGGGAGCTGTTTTTT. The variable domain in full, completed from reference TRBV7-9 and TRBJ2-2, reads DTGVSQNPRHKITKRGQNVTFRCDPISEHNRLYWYRQTLGQGPEFLTYFQNEAQLEKSRLLSDRFSAERPKGSFSTLEIQRTEQGDSAMYLCASSLFGGAYTGELFFGEGSRLTVL.

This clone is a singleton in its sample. CDR3 loop: CASSRSQPSSGNTIYF. For the CDR3, the DNA is TGTGCCAGCAGCCGATCGCAGCCCTCCTCTGGAAACACCATATATTTT. The chain combines TRBV4-2 with TRBJ1-3; D gene unclear. Trimming took 4 bases from V and 0 from J, leaving 13 bases between them. The CDR3 runs to 16 residues. Germline CDR1 and CDR2: LGHNA and YNFKEQ.

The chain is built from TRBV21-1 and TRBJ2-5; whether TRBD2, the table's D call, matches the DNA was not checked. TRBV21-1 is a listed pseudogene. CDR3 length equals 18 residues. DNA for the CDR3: TGTGCCAGCAGCAAGGTAATTAACGGGCTAGCGGGAGGAGAGACCCAGTACTTC. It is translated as CASSKVINGLAGGETQYF.

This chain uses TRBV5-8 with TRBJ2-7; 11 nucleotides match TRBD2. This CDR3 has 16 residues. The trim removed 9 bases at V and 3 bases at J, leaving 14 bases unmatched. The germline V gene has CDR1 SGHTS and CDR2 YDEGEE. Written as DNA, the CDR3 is TGTGCCATCCTTGTAAGAACTAGCGGGAGTATCTACGAGCAGTACTTC. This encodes CAILVRTSGSIYEQYF.

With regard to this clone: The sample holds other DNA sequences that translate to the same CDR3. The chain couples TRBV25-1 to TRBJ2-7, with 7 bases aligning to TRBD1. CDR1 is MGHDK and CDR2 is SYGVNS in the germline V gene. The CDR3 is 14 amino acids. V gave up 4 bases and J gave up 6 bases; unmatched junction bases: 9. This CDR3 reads CASSGDRALGEQYF. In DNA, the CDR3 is TGTGCCAGCAGTGGTGACAGGGCCCTTGGCGAGCAGTACTTC.

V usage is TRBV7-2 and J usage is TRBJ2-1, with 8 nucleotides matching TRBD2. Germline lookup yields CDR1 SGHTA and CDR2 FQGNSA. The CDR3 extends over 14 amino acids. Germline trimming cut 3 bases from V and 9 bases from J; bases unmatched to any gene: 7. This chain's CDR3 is CASSLGLVGGEQFF. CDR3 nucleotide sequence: TGTGCCAGCAGCTTGGGACTAGTGGGGGGTGAGCAGTTCTTC. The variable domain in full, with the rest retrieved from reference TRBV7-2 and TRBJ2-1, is GAGVSQSPSNKVTEKGKDVELRCDPISGHTALYWYRQSLGQGLEFLIYFQGNSAPDKSGLPSDRFSAERTGGSVSTLTIQRTQQEDSAVYLCASSLGLVGGEQFFGPGTRLTVL.

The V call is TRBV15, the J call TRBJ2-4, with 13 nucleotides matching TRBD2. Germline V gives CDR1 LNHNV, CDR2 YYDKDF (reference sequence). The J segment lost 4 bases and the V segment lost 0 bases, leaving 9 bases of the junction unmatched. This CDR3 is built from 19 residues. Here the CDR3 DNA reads TGTGCCACCAGCAGAGAGGAACTAGCGGGAGGGCAGGTTAAAAACATTCAGTACTTC. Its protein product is CATSREELAGGQVKNIQYF.

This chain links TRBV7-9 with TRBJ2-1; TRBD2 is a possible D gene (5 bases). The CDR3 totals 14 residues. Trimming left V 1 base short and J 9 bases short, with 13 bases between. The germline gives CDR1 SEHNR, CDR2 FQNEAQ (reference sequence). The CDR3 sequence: CASSLEVGVVEQFF. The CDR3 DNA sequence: TGTGCCAGCAGCTTAGAGGTGGGAGTGGTTGAGCAGTTCTTC.

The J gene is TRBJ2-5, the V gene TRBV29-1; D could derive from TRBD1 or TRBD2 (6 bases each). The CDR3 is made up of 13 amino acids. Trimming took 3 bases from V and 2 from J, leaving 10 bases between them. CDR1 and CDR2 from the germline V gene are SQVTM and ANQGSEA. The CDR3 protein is CSVDGGQQETQYF. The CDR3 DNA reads TGCAGCGTTGATGGGGGGCAGCAAGAGACCCAGTACTTC.

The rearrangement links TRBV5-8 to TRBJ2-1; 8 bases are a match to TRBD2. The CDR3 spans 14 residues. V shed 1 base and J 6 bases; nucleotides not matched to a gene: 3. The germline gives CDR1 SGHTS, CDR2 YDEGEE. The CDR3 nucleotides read TGTGCCAGCAGCTTGCCGGGAGGGCTCAATGAGCAGTTCTTC. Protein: CASSLPGGLNEQFF.

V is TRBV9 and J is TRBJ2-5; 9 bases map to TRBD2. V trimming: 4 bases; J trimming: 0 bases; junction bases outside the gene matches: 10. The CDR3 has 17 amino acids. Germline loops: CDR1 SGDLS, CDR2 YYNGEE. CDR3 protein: CASSPRLAAPNQETQYF. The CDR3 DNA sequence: TGTGCCAGCAGCCCTCGACTAGCGGCCCCGAACCAAGAGACCCAGTACTTC. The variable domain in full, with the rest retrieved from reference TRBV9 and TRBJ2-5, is DSGVTQTPKHLITATGQRVTLRCSPRSGDLSVYWYQQSLDQGLQFLIQYYNGEERAKGNILERFSAQQFPDLHSELNLSSLELGDSALYFCASSPRLAAPNQETQYFGPGTRLLVL.

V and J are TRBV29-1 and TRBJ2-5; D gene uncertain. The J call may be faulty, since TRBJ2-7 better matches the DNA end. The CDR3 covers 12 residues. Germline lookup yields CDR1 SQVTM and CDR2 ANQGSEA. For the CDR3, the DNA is TGCAGCGTTGGAGACGGTTCCTACGAGCAGTACTTC. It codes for CSVGDGSYEQYF.

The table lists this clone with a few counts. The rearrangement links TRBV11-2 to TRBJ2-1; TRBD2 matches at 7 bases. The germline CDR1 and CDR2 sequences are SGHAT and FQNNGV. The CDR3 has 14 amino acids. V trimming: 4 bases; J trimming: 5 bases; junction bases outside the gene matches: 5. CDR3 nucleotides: TGTGCCAGCAGCTCCCGACTAGCACACAATGAGCAGTTCTTC. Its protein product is CASSSRLAHNEQFF. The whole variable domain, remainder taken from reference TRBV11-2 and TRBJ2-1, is EAGVAQSPRYKIIEKRQSVAFWCNPISGHATLYWYQQILGQGPKLLIQFQNNGVVDDSQLPKDRFSAERLKGVDSTLKIQPAKLEDSAVYLCASSSRLAHNEQFFGPGTRLTVL.

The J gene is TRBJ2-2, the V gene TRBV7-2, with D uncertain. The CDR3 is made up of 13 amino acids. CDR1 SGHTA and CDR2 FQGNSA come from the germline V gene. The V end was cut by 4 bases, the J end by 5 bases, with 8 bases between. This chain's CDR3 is CASSWEGTGELFF. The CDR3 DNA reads TGTGCCAGCAGCTGGGAAGGAACCGGGGAGCTGTTTTTT.

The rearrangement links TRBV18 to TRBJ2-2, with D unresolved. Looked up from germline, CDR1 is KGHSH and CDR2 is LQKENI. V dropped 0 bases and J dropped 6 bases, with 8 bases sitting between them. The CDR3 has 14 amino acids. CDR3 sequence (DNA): TGTGCCAGCTCACCACCAGGGTCCCCCGGGGAGCTGTTTTTT. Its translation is CASSPPGSPGELFF.

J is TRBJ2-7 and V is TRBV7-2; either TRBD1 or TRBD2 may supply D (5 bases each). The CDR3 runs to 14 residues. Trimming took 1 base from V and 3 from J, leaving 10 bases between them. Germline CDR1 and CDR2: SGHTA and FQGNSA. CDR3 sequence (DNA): TGTGCCAGCAGCTTAGAGGGACGGGACTACGAGCAGTACTTC. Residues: CASSLEGRDYEQYF.

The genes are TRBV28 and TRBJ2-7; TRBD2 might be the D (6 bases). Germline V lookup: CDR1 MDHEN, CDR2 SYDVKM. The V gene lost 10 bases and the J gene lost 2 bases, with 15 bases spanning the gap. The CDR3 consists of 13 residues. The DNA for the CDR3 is TGTGCCATTACCGGGGGAGAGCCCTACGAGCAGTACTTC. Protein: CAITGGEPYEQYF. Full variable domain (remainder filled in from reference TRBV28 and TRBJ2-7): DVKVTQSSRYLVKRTGEKVFLECVQDMDHENMFWYRQDPGLGLRLIYFSYDVKMKEKGDIPEGYSVSREKKERFSLILESASTNQTSMYLCAITGGEPYEQYFGPGTRLTVT.

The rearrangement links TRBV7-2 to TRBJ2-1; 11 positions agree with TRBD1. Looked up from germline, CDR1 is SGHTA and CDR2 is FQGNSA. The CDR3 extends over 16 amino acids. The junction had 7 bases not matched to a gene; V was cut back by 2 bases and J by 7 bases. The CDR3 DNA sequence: TGTGCCAGCAGCTTATTGGACAGGGGGCGACGGAATGAGCAGTTCTTC. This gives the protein CASSLLDRGRRNEQFF.

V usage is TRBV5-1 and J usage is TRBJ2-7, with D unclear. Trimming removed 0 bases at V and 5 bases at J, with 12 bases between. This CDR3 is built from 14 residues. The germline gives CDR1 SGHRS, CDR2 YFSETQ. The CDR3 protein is CASSLDVQRNEQYF. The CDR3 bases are TGCGCCAGCAGCTTGGACGTACAAAGGAACGAGCAGTACTTC.